This TCR beta chain was recovered during a study of T-cell memory formation after mild COVID-19 (TCRdb year 2021). Concerning the study at large: Most TCR sequence clusters were specific to one of the two donors. Two young, previously healthy adult volunteers made up the cohort, one male and one female. T-cell clones expanding and contracting after mild COVID-19 in a couple of donors were tracked by longitudinal TCRalpha and TCRbeta repertoire sequencing. Beyond this particular receptor, the publication reports: From day 15 to 85, contracting clones showed balanced CD4/CD8 phenotypes, whereas a second wave of clones that expanded from day 15 to 37 leaned towards CD4+. Only two mild cases were covered by the study, and larger cohorts that include severe cases with pre-infection samples were considered necessary. The second-wave clones that peaked on day 37 were not confirmed to be SARS-CoV-2 specific. Contracting CD4+ clones were located mainly in the CM and EM memory subsets, whereas CD8+ clones were found to be enriched in EMRA. Some responding clones were detected in pre-infection memory, suggesting pre-existing cross-reactive memory T cells joined the SARS-CoV-2 response.

Sequencing used an Illumina NovaSeq 6000. TCRalpha and TCRbeta cDNA libraries were constructed by 5'RACE with constant-segment primers, with sample barcodes and unique molecular identifiers being introduced. RNA was extracted from every sample with Trizol reagent. The libraries were amplified in two PCR steps, and the second step added a second sample barcode and Illumina TruSeq adapters. The libraries were sequenced on an Illumina NovaSeq using 2 x 150 bp paired-end reads. In the paper's pipeline: Demultiplexing of reads and collapsing into UMI-guided consensus sequences were performed with migec v1.2.7. Using mixcr v2.1.11, the UMI consensuses were aligned to TRA and TRB V and J templates and assembled into clonotypes. Expanded or contracted clonotypes were those called significant by both edgeR and NoisET, with noise models trained on biological replicates. For edgeR calls, a false discovery rate-adjusted p below 0.01 and a log2 fold-change threshold of 1 were applied. As an exploratory analysis of dynamics, PCA with hierarchical clustering was applied to max-normalized trajectories of the 1000 most abundant clonotypes. Separately sequenced CD4+ and CD8+ repertoires were used to assign a CD4 or CD8 phenotype to each responding clone. TCRdb itself trimmed the public reads at Q25 with fastp, ran MiXCR and retained productive beta chains. For every CDR3 protein sequence, its rows merge into one entry that carries the most common genes and DNA. In this record, the V and J calls reflect TCRdb's handling and not the investigators' own analysis. The sample table lists fewer than 250,000 distinct CDR3 sequences, 8% to 11% of them with a count of one. The top ten constitute under 3.5% of the sample.

Regarding this clonotype: This receptor's antigen is unknown. The record has no base qualities; no much larger clone is one base away.

V and J are trimmed by 3 bases and 7 bases, and the gene matches miss 2 bases of the junction. CDR1 and CDR2 are drawn from the germline V gene: KGHSH, LQKENI. The CDR3 starts with the cysteine, ends with the phenylalanine, and has 13 residues. Only the CDR3 portion is preserved as DNA: 39 bases, with reading frame beginning at the first base. PBMCs were isolated by Ficoll-Paque density gradient centrifugation. This clonotype was obtained from a man between 18 and 29 years old who had mild COVID-19 (a few samples of this study predate the infection). The sample titles of this study are shuffled in the database, so cell type and time point are left out; the donor was told from shared clones. Rearrangement joined TRBV18 to TRBJ2-4; 8 bases in between match TRBD1. The sequencing input was PBMCs or a T cell subset sorted from them (not recorded which). The bases are TGTGCCAGCTCACCGGGACAGGAGAACATTCAGTACTTC. Its protein product is CASSPGQENIQYF.